The 2 T cell receptor beta chains given below trace back to one sample, sequenced in a study of CD8+CD57+ T cells in acquired aplastic anemia (dated by TCRdb to 2017 to 2018). The sequencer was an Illumina HiSeq 2000. Genomic DNA served as template for TCR beta VDJ combination and CDR3 sequence profiling. The public reads were reanalyzed by TCRdb: fastp trimming at Q25, MiXCR alignment, in-frame beta chains only. Identical CDR3 protein sequences are pooled into one entry, listed with their most common genes and DNA. A total of 250,000 to 300,000 distinct CDR3 sequences appear in this sample, 45% to 65% of them only once. The leading ten clones occupy 1% to 1.5% of the sample. The patients picked for sequencing were ones in whom flow cytometry had shown an expansion of CD8+CD57+ cells. Source material: sorted CD4+, CD8+, or CD8+CD57+ T cells (not recorded which) from PBMCs. The origin of the receptors is a human donor with aplastic anemia.

The rearrangement links TRBV19 to TRBJ1-5; D gene ambiguous. Germline V gives CDR1 LNHDA, CDR2 SQIVND (reference sequence). V was cut by 3 bases and J by 0 bases, with 6 bases left in between. This CDR3 has 14 residues. CDR3: CASSMVHSNQPQHF. The CDR3 coding sequence is TGTGCCAGTAGTATGGTCCATAGCAATCAGCCCCAGCATTTT.

The chain combines TRBV5-1 with TRBJ1-3; no definite D call. Germline CDR1 SGHRS, CDR2 YFSETQ. The CDR3 is 14 residues long. V was clipped by 2 bases and J by 0 bases, with 6 bases between them. The CDR3 region is CASSLTPSGNTIYF. Written as DNA, the CDR3 is TGCGCCAGCAGCTTAACACCCTCTGGAAACACCATATATTTT.